The rows below give T cell receptor beta chains drawn from one sample of a study of vaccination and CD4 T cells after COVID-19. TCRdb recomputed calls from the PCR reads with MiXCR, one row per CDR3 protein. The sample shows more than 9,500 distinct CDR3 sequences, approximately 50% of them seen only once. The antigens these receptors bind are not known. Sequenced: CD4+ T cells from blood, cultured in vitro. These receptors originate from a human donor who had recovered from COVID-19. CDR3s include the opening cysteine and the closing phenylalanine or tryptophan. D genes are given only for firm matches. Part of the rows lack a size; the others show once, few, many or a class for expanded clones.

J gene | D gene | V gene | clone size | CDR3 protein | CDR3 DNA
TRBJ1-6 | - | TRBV7-2 | - | CASSLSGADSPLHF | TGTGCCAGCAGCCTCAGTGGAGCAGATTCACCCCTCCACTTT
TRBJ1-2 | TRBD1 | TRBV27 | - | CASSLRTGGNYGYTF | TGTGCCAGCAGTTTACGGACAGGGGGCAACTATGGCTACACCTTC
TRBJ2-3 | TRBD1 | TRBV6-5 | few | CASSSGDRGTDTQYF | TGTGCCAGCAGTTCGGGGGACAGGGGAACAGATACGCAGTATTTT
TRBJ1-2 | - | TRBV30 | - | CAWSRGPGYTF | TGTGCCTGGAGTAGGGGTCCGGGCTACACCTTC
TRBJ2-5 | TRBD2 | TRBV20-1 | - | CSAARPSGGEETQYF | TGCAGTGCCGCAAGACCTAGCGGGGGGGAAGAGACCCAGTACTTC
TRBJ1-1 | - | TRBV7-2 | few | CASSPRRRGDTEAFF | TGTGCCAGCAGCCCAAGACGGAGGGGCGACACTGAAGCTTTCTTT
TRBJ2-3 | TRBD2 | TRBV6-1 | few | CASSEIRGTSGGMDTQYF | TGTGCCAGCAGTGAAATTCGTGGGACTAGCGGGGGTATGGATACGCAGTATTTT
TRBJ1-2 | - | TRBV6-1 | - | CASRTAANYGYTF | TGTGCCAGCAGGACAGCAGCTAACTATGGCTACACCTTC
TRBJ1-2 | - | TRBV2 | - | CASSEGQNYGYTF | TGTGCCAGCAGTGAGGGGCAGAACTATGGCTACACCTTC
TRBJ1-6 | - | TRBV12-3/TRBV12-4 | - | CASSTGWNSPLHF | TGTGCCAGTAGTACAGGGTGGAATTCACCCCTCCACTTT
TRBJ2-1 | TRBD2 | TRBV15 | - | CATSGSTSVSYNEQFF | TGTGCCACCAGCGGTTCAACTAGCGTCTCCTACAATGAGCAGTTCTTC
TRBJ2-4 | TRBD2 | TRBV5-1 | once | CASSPRLAVPLAKNIQYF | TGCGCCAGCTCCCCCCGACTAGCGGTGCCTTTAGCCAAAAACATTCAGTACTTC
TRBJ2-1 | TRBD1 | TRBV20-1 | - | CSAPPGGPGHNEQFF | TGCAGTGCTCCTCCAGGGGGCCCGGGGCACAATGAGCAGTTCTTC
TRBJ2-5 | - | TRBV21-1 | few | CARPGLSQETQYF | TGTGCCAGACCGGGACTATCTCAAGAGACCCAGTACTTC